This passage covers 30 T cell receptor beta chains from one sample sequenced in a study of blood T cell repertoires in COVID-19. Profiled with immunoSEQ multiplex PCR; TCRdb holds only in-frame clones, not every one. This sample has roughly 230,000 clones, with nearly 90% found just once. Specimen: peripheral blood. Every receptor here comes from a woman in her sixties or seventies with COVID-19, enrolled during active disease.

This clone was counted a few times. This chain links TRBV6-5 with TRBJ2-2, with TRBD1 as a possible D gene (5 bases). V was clipped by 4 bases and J by 1 base, with 7 bases between them. Germline values: CDR1 MNHEY, CDR2 SVGAGI. CDR3 length: 14 residues. The CDR3 sequence: CASSWQGNTGELFF. As DNA, the CDR3 is TGTGCCAGCAGTTGGCAGGGGAACACCGGGGAGCTGTTTTTT.

This sequence joins TRBV29-1 and TRBJ1-4; a weak D match, TRBD1 (6 bases). This CDR3 region has 15 residues. Looked up from germline, CDR1 is SQVTM and CDR2 is ANQGSEA. V lost 6 bases and J 2 bases, leaving 16 bases between the germline ends. DNA of the CDR3: TGCAGCGTGTGGGGGTCAGGGGAGACTAATGAAAAACTGTTTTTT. It translates to CSVWGSGETNEKLFF.

The CDR3 DNA is TGTGCCACCAGCAGAGAGGCCCCAGGGGCAGATACGCAGTATTTT. The encoded protein is CATSREAPGADTQYF. The chain carries TRBV15 and TRBJ2-3; D might be TRBD1 (6 bases). The germline V gene has CDR1 LNHNV and CDR2 YYDKDF (reference sequence). With 0 bases removed from V and 4 bases from J, the gap between germline ends came to 11 bases. The CDR3 runs 15 residues.

J is TRBJ2-7 and V is TRBV19; 10 nucleotides align to TRBD1. Per the germline V gene, CDR1 is LNHDA and CDR2 is SQIVND (reference sequence). The CDR3 contains 14 residues. The J segment lost 4 bases and the V segment lost 7 bases, leaving 7 bases of the junction unmatched. The CDR3 loop reads CASTPGTGVYEQYF. CDR3 nucleotide sequence: TGTGCCAGTACCCCCGGGACAGGGGTGTACGAGCAGTACTTC.

V and J are TRBV21-1 and TRBJ1-2; TRBD1 reflects the table's D call only, with no check against the DNA. TRBV21-1 is a recognized pseudogene. The CDR3 loop spans 15 amino acids. The CDR3 protein is CASSAPGQGHYGYTF. The CDR3 DNA is TGTGCCAGCAGCGCTCCGGGACAGGGCCACTATGGCTACACCTTC.

The chain recombines TRBV19 with TRBJ1-5, with D possibly TRBD1 on 5 matching bases. V was shortened by 7 bases and J by 6 bases, with 16 bases between the two germline ends. This CDR3 has 14 residues. CDR1 and CDR2 (germline): LNHDA, SQIVND (reference sequence). The CDR3 DNA follows: TGTGCCAGTAAGCTCTGGCAGGGTGCTCAGCCCCAGCATTTT. Encoded protein: CASKLWQGAQPQHF. The whole variable domain, remainder taken from reference TRBV19 and TRBJ1-5, is DGGITQSPKYLFRKEGQNVTLSCEQNLNHDAMYWYRQDPGQGLRLIYYSQIVNDFQKGDIAEGYSVSREKKESFPLTVTSAQKNPTAFYLCASKLWQGAQPQHFGDGTRLSIL.

The chain recombines TRBV20-1 with TRBJ1-1, with a weak D call TRBD1 (5 bases). V was pared by 6 bases and J by 3 bases, with 8 bases between. This CDR3 has 11 residues. The germline CDR1 and CDR2 sequences are DFQATT and SNEGSKA (reference sequence). CDR3 sequence (DNA): TGCAGTGCGAGGGACTACACTGAAGCTTTCTTT. Translation gives CSARDYTEAFF.

This clone was observed once. The V and J genes are TRBV11-2 and TRBJ1-2; 9 nucleotides match TRBD1. CDR1 is SGHAT, CDR2 FQNNGV, per germline. Trimming at V came to 4 bases and at J to 4 bases, leaving 4 bases not matched to a gene. The CDR3 is 14 amino acids. The CDR3 reads CASSSATGGYGYTF. The CDR3 DNA sequence: TGTGCCAGCAGCTCAGCGACAGGGGGCTATGGCTACACCTTC.

V is TRBV7-3 and J is TRBJ2-3; no clear D gene. Germline V CDR1 and CDR2: SGHTA, FQGTGA. The V end was cut by 5 bases, the J end by 6 bases, with 12 bases between. CDR3 size: 13 residues. In DNA, the CDR3 is TGTGCCAGCAGCCCTCCTACCGGGGATACGCAGTATTTT. Protein sequence: CASSPPTGDTQYF.

CDR3 sequence reads: CASNSPGQGNYGYTF. CDR3 sequence (DNA): TGTGCCAGTAACAGTCCGGGACAGGGGAACTATGGCTACACCTTC. The J gene is TRBJ1-2, the V gene TRBV19; TRBD1 aligns across 10 bases. CDR1 is LNHDA and CDR2 is SQIVND in the germline V gene (reference sequence). The CDR3 runs to 15 residues. Unmatched junction bases numbered 7, after V lost 7 bases and J lost 2 bases.

This chain uses TRBV3-1 (or the pseudogene TRBV3-2) with TRBJ1-1; D not resolved. The V end was cut by 0 bases, the J end by 1 base, with 6 bases between. The CDR3 has 14 amino acids. Germline CDR1 LGHDT, CDR2 YNNKEL (reference sequence). CDR3 sequence (DNA): TGTGCCAGCAGCCAAGAGGGCAGGAACACTGAAGCTTTCTTT. The encoded protein is CASSQEGRNTEAFF.

This chain joins TRBV2 and TRBJ2-2; D gene ambiguous. V was trimmed by 6 bases and J by 0 bases, leaving 5 bases between them. CDR3 length: 13 amino acids. CDR1 is SNHLY, CDR2 FYNNEI, per germline. Here the CDR3 reads CASSNTNTGELFF. The CDR3 DNA reads TGTGCCAGCAGCAACACGAACACCGGGGAGCTGTTTTTT.

This clone occurred once. The chain joins TRBV7-8 to TRBJ1-2; 9 bases are shared with TRBD1. Per germline, CDR1 SGHVS and CDR2 FQNEAQ. This CDR3 is 14 amino acids long. Trimming at V came to 1 base and at J to 8 bases, leaving 5 bases not matched to a gene. CDR3 amino acids: CASSLGDRAGGYTF. The CDR3 DNA is TGTGCCAGCAGCTTAGGGGACAGGGCAGGGGGCTACACCTTC.

This sequence joins TRBV6-2 or TRBV6-3 and TRBJ1-1, with D possibly matching TRBD1 (6 bases). The V and J ends lost 0 bases and 1 base respectively, with 18 bases between them. The CDR3 has 18 residues. Germline CDR1 MNHEY, CDR2 SVGEGT. In DNA, the CDR3 is TGTGCCAGCAGTTACTCGATTGGGGGCCGACGGAAGAACACTGAAGCTTTCTTT. Protein sequence: CASSYSIGGRRKNTEAFF.

The chain recombines TRBV5-4 with TRBJ1-1; TRBD1 matches at 7 bases. This CDR3 is built from 13 residues. The V gene end was trimmed by 1 base and the J gene end by 5 bases; junction bases not matched to a gene: 2. Germline CDR1 reads SGHNT; CDR2 reads YYREEE (reference sequence). The CDR3 region has the DNA TGTGCCAGCAGCTTGCGCAGGGGGACTGAAGCTTTCTTT. Its protein is CASSLRRGTEAFF.

The chain employs TRBV19 and TRBJ1-6, with D possibly matching TRBD1 (5 bases). CDR1 is LNHDA, CDR2 SQIVND, per germline (reference sequence). The CDR3 sequence is 14 residues long. Trimming removed 4 bases from V and 7 bases from J, with 11 bases in between. DNA for the CDR3: TGTGCCAGTAGTACTCAGGGAGGGAATTCACCCCTCCACTTT. This gives the protein CASSTQGGNSPLHF. Filled out from reference TRBV19 and TRBJ1-6, the complete variable domain reads DGGITQSPKYLFRKEGQNVTLSCEQNLNHDAMYWYRQDPGQGLRLIYYSQIVNDFQKGDIAEGYSVSREKKESFPLTVTSAQKNPTAFYLCASSTQGGNSPLHFGNGTRLTVT.

The chain joins TRBV27 to TRBJ1-1; no firm D call. The CDR3 consists of 13 residues. Trimming left V 6 bases short and J 7 bases short, with 15 bases between. From germline, CDR1 is MNHEY and CDR2 SMNVEV (reference sequence). Written as DNA, the CDR3 is TGTGCCAGCAGAACGGGCCTGGAGGATGAAGCTTTCTTT. Protein sequence: CASRTGLEDEAFF.

This clone was picked up a small number of times. The chain employs TRBV7-2 and TRBJ1-2; D is unclear. V gave up 0 bases and J gave up 0 bases, with 11 bases separating them. CDR1 SGHTA and CDR2 FQGNSA come from the germline V gene. The CDR3 runs to 16 residues. The CDR3 region is CASSLAHTIANYGYTF. In DNA form, the CDR3 reads TGTGCCAGCAGCTTAGCTCACACCATTGCTAACTATGGCTACACCTTC.

This clone was found a few times. CDR3 bases: TGTGCCAGCAGCTTCCCGGGGGTAAGGGGGCAGTACTTC. It codes for CASSFPGVRGQYF. The chain is built from TRBV7-9 and TRBJ2-7; weak D call: TRBD2 (6 bases). The V gene's germline CDR1 is SEHNR and CDR2 FQNEAQ (reference sequence). Trimming shortened V by 3 bases and J by 9 bases, and 15 bases separated the two germline ends. This CDR3 comprises 13 residues. Using reference TRBV7-9 and TRBJ2-7 for the parts outside the CDR3, the full variable domain is DTGVSQNPRHKITKRGQNVTFRCDPISEHNRLYWYRQTLGQGPEFLTYFQNEAQLEKSRLLSDRFSAERPKGSFSTLEIQRTEQGDSAMYLCASSFPGVRGQYFGPGTRLTVT.

The V and J genes are TRBV12-3 or TRBV12-4 and TRBJ1-2; TRBD1 matches at 8 bases. The length of the CDR3 is 13 residues. With 6 bases clipped from V and 4 bases from J, the junction kept 4 bases outside the gene matches. The CDR3 nucleotides read TGTGCCAGCAGCAACCAGGGGGCCTATGGCTACACCTTC. Its translation: CASSNQGAYGYTF.

In the case of this clone: A much larger clonotype is one base distant, so this may be a read error. Other DNA sequences in the same sample also yield this CDR3. This chain links TRBV18 with TRBJ1-1; D gene unclear. Trimming removed 3 bases from V and 2 bases from J, with 4 bases in between. This CDR3 contains 12 residues. The V gene's germline CDR1 is KGHSH and CDR2 LQKENI. CDR3 residues: CASSPTNTEAFF. In nucleotides, the CDR3 is TGTGCCAGCTCACCGACTAACACTGAAGCTTTCTTT.

This chain joins TRBV3-1 (or the pseudogene TRBV3-2) and TRBJ1-1; TRBD1 is a possible D gene (6 bases). The CDR3 sequence is 15 residues long. Germline CDR1 reads LGHDT; CDR2 reads YNNKEL (reference sequence). The V gene lost 2 bases and the J gene lost 4 bases, with 14 bases spanning the gap. The CDR3 DNA reads TGTGCCAGCAGCCAAACTCCGGGACACCGCACTGAAGCTTTCTTT. As protein: CASSQTPGHRTEAFF.

The chain carries TRBV7-9 and TRBJ1-4; unclear D gene. This CDR3 is built from 13 residues. Trimming took 8 bases from V and 8 from J, leaving 15 bases between them. The germline gives CDR1 SEHNR, CDR2 FQNEAQ (reference sequence). CDR3 loop: CASHISAGEKLFF. CDR3 bases: TGTGCCAGCCATATTTCAGCGGGAGAAAAACTGTTTTTT. The full variable domain, rest sourced from reference TRBV7-9 and TRBJ1-4, is DTGVSQNPRHKITKRGQNVTFRCDPISEHNRLYWYRQTLGQGPEFLTYFQNEAQLEKSRLLSDRFSAERPKGSFSTLEIQRTEQGDSAMYLCASHISAGEKLFFGSGTQLSVL.

The chain links TRBV6-5 to TRBJ2-2, with D possibly TRBD2 on 5 matching bases. Per germline, CDR1 MNHEY and CDR2 SVGAGI. This CDR3 is built from 15 residues. V was shortened by 6 bases and J by 5 bases, with 16 bases between the two germline ends. CDR3 coding DNA: TGTGCCAGCAGCCCAATCCGGGGAGAGACCGGGGAGCTGTTTTTT. Protein product: CASSPIRGETGELFF.

The chain couples TRBV2 to TRBJ1-2, with D perhaps TRBD1 (5 bases). V dropped 3 bases and J dropped 3 bases, with 8 bases sitting between them. Germline CDR1 SNHLY, CDR2 FYNNEI. This CDR3 is built from 13 residues. As DNA, the CDR3 is TGTGCCAGCAGTGATCAGGGCGACTATGGCTACACCTTC. Translation gives CASSDQGDYGYTF.

The chain recombines TRBV11-1 with TRBJ2-5; 7 bases align to TRBD1. Trimming cost V 5 bases and J 1 base; bases outside gene matches: 10. This CDR3 comprises 16 residues. Germline CDR1 SGHAT, CDR2 FQDESV (reference sequence). The CDR3: CASSKVRGPAQETQYF. CDR3 in DNA: TGTGCCAGCAGCAAAGTGAGGGGGCCAGCCCAAGAGACCCAGTACTTC.

The rearrangement uses TRBV24-1 and TRBJ1-2, with D uncertain. The CDR3 length is 12 residues. V was clipped by 4 bases and J by 4 bases, with 6 bases between them. Germline V gives CDR1 KGHDR, CDR2 SFDVKD. In nucleotides, the CDR3 is TGTGCCACCAGTGAACCAGGCTATGGCTACACCTTC. Translation: CATSEPGYGYTF.

The rearrangement links TRBV7-2 to TRBJ2-3; unclear D gene. The germline V and J ends were trimmed by 5 bases and 1 base, with 10 bases remaining between them. This CDR3 region has 14 residues. The germline V gene has CDR1 SGHTA and CDR2 FQGNSA. CDR3 nucleotide sequence: TGTGCCAGCAGCCAGGCCGTTGGCACAGATACGCAGTATTTT. It codes for CASSQAVGTDTQYF.

The chain recombines TRBV4-2 with TRBJ1-1; a possible D gene is TRBD1 (6 bases). The CDR3 runs to 14 residues. The germline gives CDR1 LGHNA, CDR2 YNFKEQ. Trimming removed 3 bases at V and 1 base at J, with 9 bases between. CDR3 region: CASSQVRGNTEAFF. CDR3 bases: TGTGCCAGCAGCCAGGTCAGGGGGAACACTGAAGCTTTCTTT.

The chain uses TRBV4-1 and TRBJ1-5; 7 bases fit TRBD1. The ends lost 4 bases at V and 1 base at J; junction bases unmatched: 7. The CDR3 contains 16 residues. In germline, CDR1 is MGHRA, CDR2 YSYEKL. CDR3 amino acids: CASSRVPQGSNQPQHF. CDR3 sequence (DNA): TGCGCCAGCAGCCGCGTTCCACAGGGGAGCAATCAGCCCCAGCATTTT.